The T cell receptor beta chain described here comes from a study of T cell responses to AZD1222 COVID-19 vaccine. The table came from immunoSEQ multiplex PCR; TCRdb's copy has only in-frame clones and leaves some out. The table has tens of thousands of clones, about nine tenths seen once. The TCR was taken from an adult who received the AZD1222 COVID-19 vaccine. This specimen was peripheral blood, taken 28 days after the second AZD1222 dose.

Written as DNA, the CDR3 is TGTGCCACCAGTGATTCTCGACTAGCGGGAGGAGTTGAGCAGTTCTTC. Translating gives CATSDSRLAGGVEQFF. The chain links TRBV24-1 to TRBJ2-1, with 13 positions matching TRBD2. V lost 2 bases, J lost 9 bases, and 6 bases stayed unmatched. This CDR3 region has 16 residues. The germline V gene has CDR1 KGHDR and CDR2 SFDVKD.